This T cell receptor beta chain was obtained from a study of T cell responses to AZD1222 COVID-19 vaccine (dated by TCRdb to the early 2020s). Broadly, across the study: Because spike-specific TCR depth and breadth did not differ between the two schedules, AZD1222 recipients who got a second dose at roughly 4 weeks were pooled with those who got a second dose at roughly 12 weeks. TCR sequencing was performed for roughly 240 trial participants, of whom about 200 were given two doses of AZD1222 and some 26 were given two doses of MenACWY control vaccine. Trial participants were enrolled into age subgroups of 18-55, 56-69 and 70-plus years, which contained 148, 28 and 57 TCR-sequenced participants, respectively.

As regards this clone: The antigen this receptor binds is unknown. Per-base qualities were not stored, and no clone one base away is much larger.

V ends up 4 bases short and J 4 bases short, with an unmatched junction base count of 4. Reading from cysteine to phenylalanine, the CDR3 counts 14 amino acids. Just CDR3 DNA is preserved here, 42 bases in frame from base 1. CDR1 and CDR2 were assigned from the germline V gene as SGHDT and YYEEEE. The CDR3 regions of human TCRbeta chains were subjected to immunosequencing. For the original study's pipeline: Repertoire TCRs were checked for matches against a reference library of SARS-CoV-2-specific TCRs that had been generated using the MIRA antigen-specificity platform. Breadth meant the fraction of unique TCRs that were SARS-CoV-2-associated, whereas depth meant the fraction of total T cells that were SARS-CoV-2-associated. Using the MIRA data, each spike-specific TCR was assigned both to the spike region to which the TCR was reactive and to a CD4 or CD8 class. Log10-transformed breadth and depth values were compared by one-way ANOVA with Sidak's multiple comparisons tests. The table was pulled from immuneACCESS by TCRdb, which kept in-frame rearrangements only. Such tables lose some clones; where checked, under half of the loss comes from unresolved V genes, and the rest has no known cause. V and J calls and clone size follow that table, whereas D and trimming were derived from the DNA. The table for this sample lists about 140,000 clones; roughly 90% of them were counted only once. Together, the top ten hold 2.5% to 3% of the sample.

Broad study findings and their caveats: In the small 56-69-year group, the increase in depth fell short of significance, most likely because of low power. The vaccine-associated CD4 TCRs covered the entire spike protein, and the dominant responses fell in regions 160-218 and 743-854. Conclusions about previously exposed vaccinees are limited because only a handful of AZD1222 recipients were SARS-CoV-2 seropositive at baseline. Because no samples from the day 14 peak response were available, repertoires could be characterized only after the peak T cell response. A significant rise in spike-specific TCR breadth and depth was observed after two AZD1222 doses relative to day 0 and relative to MenACWY recipients. Participants were mostly white British, with more females than males. The authors suggested clonal diversity may have been underestimated. Epitopes outside the regions mutated in the B.1.351 and B.1.1.7 variants were reportedly recognized by nearly half of the unique spike-specific TCRs.

The sample's time point label, decoded: baseline before first vaccination. Samples from vaccinated people were obtained from the UK trials COV001 and COV002, which included a single-blind randomized controlled phase 2/3 trial of AZD1222 (ChAdOx1 nCoV-19) in healthy adults. For TCRbeta chain sequencing, PBMC samples were collected from trial participants at day 0 and at day 28 after the second dose. This sample comprised peripheral blood, obtained on day 0 of AZD1222 vaccination. The rearrangement joined TRBV5-6 to TRBJ2-1, with 8 bases matching TRBD2. This receptor was identified in an adult in good health. CDR3 reads: CASSTGTSYNEQFF. The nucleotide sequence is TGTGCCAGCAGCACCGGGACTAGTTACAATGAGCAGTTCTTC.